Listed below are T cell receptor beta chains from one sample, sequenced in a study of brain metastases from non-small cell lung cancer. Method: immunoSEQ multiplex PCR; TCRdb's copy keeps in-frame clones and lacks some. The sample contains 3,500 to 5,000 clones, approximately 79% of which appear only once. Source material: tumor-adjacent normal tissue. The origin of the receptors is a donor at least 40 years old with non-small cell lung cancer. Each CDR3 is given with its conserved first and last residue. Each record gives: J gene, clone size, D gene, V gene, CDR3 DNA, CDR3 protein. D genes are given only for firm matches. Clone size is stated in some rows and not others, as once, few, many or a class when expanded.

>TRBJ2-7|.|.|TRBV7-9
TGTGCCAGCAGCAGAAGATCCTACGAGCAGTACTTC
CASSRRSYEQYF
>TRBJ2-2|.|TRBD1|TRBV7-6
TGTACCAGCAGCTCACGTATGGGACAGGGGACCGGGGAGCTGTTTTTT
CTSSSRMGQGTGELFF
>TRBJ2-7|.|.|TRBV9
TGTGCCAGCAGCGTAGCTGAATGGGACTTCAAATACGAGCAGTACTTC
CASSVAEWDFKYEQYF
>TRBJ2-5|.|TRBD2|TRBV27
TGTGCCAGCAGTTTATCGGCGGGAGTAAAAGAGACCCAGTACTTC
CASSLSAGVKETQYF
>TRBJ2-2|.|.|TRBV6-5
TGTGCCAGCAGTTACCATCGGGTGGGGGAAACCGGGGAGCTGTTTTTT
CASSYHRVGETGELFF
>TRBJ1-2|large|TRBD1|TRBV16
TGTGCCAGCAGCCCTGACAGACAGGGAGCAGGCTACACCTTC
CASSPDRQGAGYTF
>TRBJ2-5|.|TRBD2|TRBV25-1
TGTGCCAGCAGTGAAGGTTCTAGCGGCCAGCGAGAGACCCAGTACTTC
CASSEGSSGQRETQYF
>TRBJ2-7|.|TRBD1|TRBV6-1
TGTGCCAGCAGTGAAATCGGACAGGGGTACGAGCAGTACTTC
CASSEIGQGYEQYF
>TRBJ1-2|.|.|TRBV18
TGTGCCAGCTCACAGACGGGACCGGATGGCTACACCTTC
CASSQTGPDGYTF
>TRBJ2-1|once|TRBD2|TRBV2
TGTGCCAGCAGTGAATTTAGACTAGCATGGGATCCGTTCTTC
CASSEFRLAWDPFF
>TRBJ1-4|.|.|TRBV28
TGTGCCAGCAGTCTGGGACGGTTTAATGAAAAACTGTTTTTT
CASSLGRFNEKLFF
>TRBJ2-2|.|TRBD2|TRBV19
TGTGCCAGTAATACGACTAGCGGGAGGAACACCGGGGAGCTGTTTTTT
CASNTTSGRNTGELFF
>TRBJ2-6|.|.|TRBV6-6
TGTGCCAGCAGTCAGGGGGGATCGTTTAAGTGGGCCAACGTCCTGACTTTC
CASSQGGSFKWANVLTF
>TRBJ2-3|.|.|TRBV5-1
TGCGCCAGCAGCATCGGACTAACCCCGCTTTTAGATACGCAGTATTTT
CASSIGLTPLLDTQYF
>TRBJ2-1|.|TRBD2|TRBV15
TGTGCCACCAGCAGCCGACTAGCAAGAAATGAGCAGTTCTTC
CATSSRLARNEQFF
>TRBJ2-3|.|TRBD2|TRBV3-1/TRBV3-2
TGTGCCAGCAGCCAAGTGGGCGGGAGTAGGGATACGCAGTATTTT
CASSQVGGSRDTQYF
>TRBJ2-3|.|TRBD2|TRBV11-2
TGTGCCAGCAGCTTAGAGAGGACTAGCGGAGGTCGCACAGATACGCAGTATTTT
CASSLERTSGGRTDTQYF
>TRBJ2-7|.|.|TRBV28
TGTGCCAGCAGTTTACGGGGCTCACACTACGAGCAGTACTTC
CASSLRGSHYEQYF
>TRBJ2-1|.|TRBD2|TRBV19
TGTGCCAGTAGTAGGACTAGCGGGAGGGCCGGAAATGAGCAGTTCTTC
CASSRTSGRAGNEQFF
>TRBJ2-1|.|.|TRBV3-1/TRBV3-2
TGTGCCAGTCGAGACTGGTTTGAGCAGTTCTTC
CASRDWFEQFF
>TRBJ1-2|.|.|TRBV16
TGTGCCAGCAGCCCGAATCCTGAGGGGGATAACTATGACTACACCTTC
CASSPNPEGDNYDYTF
>TRBJ2-7|.|.|TRBV7-9
TGTGCCAGCAGGCCAGCCGGGACTTTACCGGACGAGCAGTACTTC
CASRPAGTLPDEQYF
>TRBJ2-7|few|.|TRBV7-6
TGTGCCAGCAGCTTAGGATCGGTGGCTTCGGGGCAGTACTTC
CASSLGSVASGQYF
>TRBJ1-1|.|.|TRBV5-1
TGCGCCAGCAGCTTTGGATTACAGGGGAACACTGAAGCTTTCTTT
CASSFGLQGNTEAFF
>TRBJ2-1|once|.|TRBV7-9
TGTGCCAGCGGGGGCGCTACTAACGGGAGTATAAATGAGCAGTTCTTC
CASGGATNGSINEQFF
>TRBJ1-1|.|.|TRBV5-4
TGTGCCAGCAGCAGGGGACAATCGAACACTGAAGCTTTCTTT
CASSRGQSNTEAFF
>TRBJ1-5|.|TRBD1|TRBV5-6
TGTGCCAGCAGCGGCGGACAGGGGGCGAGGCAGCCCCAGCATTTT
CASSGGQGARQPQHF
>TRBJ2-1|.|.|TRBV21-1
TGTGCCAGCAGCAAAGAATGGCGGACCCTCTACAATGAGCAGTTCTTC
CASSKEWRTLYNEQFF
>TRBJ1-2|once|.|TRBV19
TGTGCCAGTAGCCCCCCCAACTATGGCTACACCTTC
CASSPPNYGYTF
>TRBJ2-3|.|.|TRBV14
TGTGCCAGCAGCCAGAGGCTATGGGATACGCAGTATTTT
CASSQRLWDTQYF
>TRBJ2-5|.|.|TRBV7-9
TGTGCCAGCAGCTTCCCCCAGTTCGTGCAGACGCACCAAGAGACCCAGTACTTC
CASSFPQFVQTHQETQYF
>TRBJ1-5|.|TRBD1|TRBV5-6
TGTGCCAGCAGCTTCGGGACAGGGGGCAATCAGCCCCAGCATTTT
CASSFGTGGNQPQHF
>TRBJ2-3|once|.|TRBV30
TGTGCCTGGAGCGGGTCGTTCGGCACAGATACGCAGTATTTT
CAWSGSFGTDTQYF
>TRBJ1-1|.|TRBD1|TRBV15
TGTGCCACCAGCAGGGGTGACAGGGATACTGAAGCTTTCTTT
CATSRGDRDTEAFF
>TRBJ2-5|few|.|TRBV14
TGTGCCAGCAGCCAAGCCCCGGGGGAGACCCAGTACTTC
CASSQAPGETQYF
>TRBJ2-4|.|.|TRBV3-1/TRBV3-2
TGTGCCAGCAGCATGGACGGTCCCATTTGCAAAGAAAACATTCAGTACTTC
CASSMDGPICKENIQYF
>TRBJ2-7|.|TRBD2|TRBV11-1
TGTGCCAGCAGCTCGGCGGGAGAGTTAGCAGAGCAGTACTTC
CASSSAGELAEQYF
>TRBJ2-5|.|TRBD1|TRBV18
TGTGCCAGCTTACCAGGGGACAGGGGGCGCCAAGAGACCCAGTACTTC
CASLPGDRGRQETQYF
>TRBJ2-2|.|.|TRBV6-5
TGTGCCAGCAGTTCCCTAGCGACCGGGGAGCTGTTTTTT
CASSSLATGELFF
>TRBJ1-5|once|TRBD1|TRBV5-1
TGCGCCAGCAGCTTGGAGACAGGGTCGGATCAGCCCCAGCATTTT
CASSLETGSDQPQHF
>TRBJ2-1|.|TRBD1|TRBV27
TGTGCCAGCAGTGATACAGGGGGGTCAAGATCCTATGAGCAGTTCTTC
CASSDTGGSRSYEQFF
>TRBJ2-5|few|TRBD2|TRBV3-1/TRBV3-2
TGTGCCAGCCTCGGGGGGTCAGAGACCCAGTACTTC
CASLGGSETQYF
>TRBJ1-1|.|.|TRBV10-3
TGTGCCTCGGGACCCAGCAGGAACACTGAAGCTTTCTTT
CASGPSRNTEAFF
>TRBJ2-1|once|.|TRBV6-2/TRBV6-3
TGTGCCAGCGGTTCGCTAGGAAGGGTCGACAATGAGCAGTTCTTC
CASGSLGRVDNEQFF
>TRBJ2-7|.|.|TRBV5-5
TGTGCCAGCAGCTTGGGTTCACAGGGAGGCGAGCAGTACTTC
CASSLGSQGGEQYF
>TRBJ2-7|.|.|TRBV5-8
TGTGCCAGCAGCTTGTACCAGGGCTACGAGCAGTACTTC
CASSLYQGYEQYF
>TRBJ2-7|.|.|TRBV21-1
TGTGCCAGCAGCAAAGGAGGTAGCGGGAGCCCCTCCTACGAGCAGTACTTC
CASSKGGSGSPSYEQYF